This T cell receptor beta chain was sequenced for a study of blood T cell repertoires in COVID-19. Study information: Acute and convalescent COVID-19 samples came from the United States, Italy and Spain. PBMCs, B-cell-depleted T cells, or T cells provided the cDNA or gDNA that made up the material.

Source study methods: Reference gene primer amplification gave estimated nucleated cell counts. Generated by immunoSEQ multiplex PCR, the TCRdb table keeps only in-frame clones and is missing some. That table supplies the V and J calls and clone size; D and trimming were determined from the DNA. The table has 100,000 to 150,000 clones, roughly 69% seen once. A remark on this clone: Other DNA sequences within the sample encode an identical CDR3.

This TCR was recovered from a woman between 70 and 85 years old with acute or convalescent COVID-19. The specimen was peripheral blood.

This chain's CDR3 is CASSQEGTRTDTQYF. For the CDR3, the DNA is TGCGCCAGCAGCCAAGAAGGGACTAGGACAGATACGCAGTATTTT. The V gene is TRBV4-3, the J gene TRBJ2-3; 8 bases are shared with TRBD2. The germline CDR1 and CDR2 sequences are LGHNA and YSLEER. The CDR3 is 15 residues long. Unmatched junction bases numbered 2, after V lost 0 bases and J lost 3 bases.